These 12 T cell receptor beta chains were all obtained from the same sample, sequenced in a study of read filtering for tumor transcriptome and immune sequencing. Molecular barcoded adaptors covering alpha/delta and beta/gamma chains were used on 400 to 450 ng RNA. In TCRdb, the reads were re-called with MiXCR into one record per CDR3 protein. The data show about 48,000 distinct CDR3 sequences, with around a fifth seen just once and 15% held by the top ten. The sequenced sample was a population of CD138-negative cells sorted from bone marrow. These receptors were taken from a donor at least 40 years old with multiple myeloma.

This clonotype has at least ten counts. The chain carries TRBV4-1 and TRBJ2-1; TRBD1 agrees at 7 bases. CDR1 and CDR2 from the germline V gene are MGHRA and YSYEKL. V dropped 2 bases and J dropped 0; count of bases not matched to a gene: 13. CDR3 length: 19 amino acids. The CDR3 DNA reads TGCGCCAGCAGCCAATCTTTCCTCCCTCAGGGGGACTCCTACAATGAGCAGTTCTTC. It specifies CASSQSFLPQGDSYNEQFF.

Comment on this clonotype: This may come from a read error, since a much larger clone is one base off. This sequence joins TRBV11-1 and TRBJ2-3, with 7 bases fitting TRBD1. CDR3 size: 14 residues. V lost 10 bases to trimming and J lost 5 bases; unmatched junction nucleotides: 12. CDR1 and CDR2 from the germline V gene are SGHAT and FQDESV (reference sequence). CDR3: CATPVGQRKDTQYF. CDR3 DNA: TGTGCCACCCCCGTGGGACAGAGGAAAGATACGCAGTATTTT.

This chain joins TRBV5-1 and TRBJ2-5; 7 bases align to TRBD1. The CDR3 is made up of 15 amino acids. V shed 7 bases, J shed 5 bases, and the junction held 14 bases outside the gene matches. Germline lookup yields CDR1 SGHRS and CDR2 YFSETQ. CDR3 loop: CASGPYAGGSETQYF. CDR3 DNA: TGCGCCAGCGGCCCATATGCAGGGGGATCGGAGACCCAGTACTTC.

In regard to this clonotype: A read error is likely, as this CDR3 ends without the conserved phenylalanine or tryptophan. The CDR3 nucleotides read TGTGCCACCAGTGATTCACTGACTTGCGGCTACAATGAGCAGTTCCTC. Protein: CATSDSLTCGYNEQFL. The chain couples TRBV24-1 to TRBJ2-1; no definite D call. CDR1 KGHDR and CDR2 SFDVKD come from the germline V gene. The CDR3 length is 16 residues. With 2 bases removed from V and 3 bases from J, the gap between germline ends came to 13 bases.

A single count supports this clonotype. One junction end does not reproduce the germline sequence, and a read error may be involved. This chain connects TRBV20-1 to TRBJ2-1; the match to TRBD2 covers 8 bases. Germline values: CDR1 DFQATT, CDR2 SNEGSKA (reference sequence). CDR3 size: 20 residues. The CDR3 here is CSARAFLAGGGRIPYNEQFF. For the CDR3, the DNA is TGCAGTGCTAGGGCCTTTTTGGCGGGAGGAGGAAGAATCCCCTACAATGAGCAGTTCTTT.

This clonotype was observed at least ten times. This chain joins TRBV7-9 and TRBJ1-6, with 9 bases fitting TRBD1. Germline CDR1 and CDR2: SEHNR and FQNEAQ (reference sequence). Unmatched junction bases numbered 4, after V lost 0 bases and J lost 7 bases. The CDR3 has 16 residues. CDR3 sequence: CASSLARTGENSPLHF. The CDR3 DNA sequence: TGTGCCAGCAGCTTAGCGAGGACAGGGGAAAATTCACCCCTCCACTTT. Variable domain in full (rest from reference TRBV7-9 and TRBJ1-6): DTGVSQNPRHKITKRGQNVTFRCDPISEHNRLYWYRQTLGQGPEFLTYFQNEAQLEKSRLLSDRFSAERPKGSFSTLEIQRTEQGDSAMYLCASSLARTGENSPLHFGNGTRLTVT.

This clonotype was detected many times. This rearrangement joins TRBV11-3 to TRBJ2-7; D perhaps matches TRBD2 (5 bases). CDR1 and CDR2 (germline): SGHNT, YENEEA. V was pared by 1 base and J by 9 bases, with 13 bases between. The CDR3 is made up of 13 amino acids. The CDR3 coding sequence is TGTGCCAGCAGCTTAGCTGGCGATAGCGTGCAGTACTTC. The encoded protein is CASSLAGDSVQYF.

As regards this clonotype: A much larger clonotype is one base distant, so this may be a read error. It is likely a read error, because the conserved phenylalanine at the end of the CDR3 is missing. This chain links TRBV20-1 with TRBJ2-5; D is uncertain. Germline CDR1 is DFQATT and CDR2 is SNEGSKA (reference sequence). V was pared by 1 base and J by 5 bases, with 8 bases between. The CDR3 spans 12 residues. The DNA of the CDR3 is TGCAGTGCTAGAGGGATCAGGGAGACCCAGTACATC. It specifies CSARGIRETQYI.

This clonotype was seen at least ten times. The chain carries TRBV7-9 and TRBJ2-4; TRBD2 might be the D (5 bases). This CDR3 is built from 15 residues. With 5 bases removed from V and 0 bases from J, the gap between germline ends came to 11 bases. CDR1 SEHNR and CDR2 FQNEAQ come from the germline V gene (reference sequence). Written as DNA, the CDR3 is TGTGCCAGCAGCCGGAGCGGACTAGCCAAAAACATTCAGTACTTC. It translates to CASSRSGLAKNIQYF.

The chain is built from TRBV3-1 and TRBJ2-7, with TRBD1 matching 7 bases. The CDR3 runs to 15 residues. Unmatched junction bases numbered 9, after V lost 4 bases and J lost 3 bases. In germline, CDR1 is LGHDT, CDR2 YNNKEL (reference sequence). The CDR3 spells CASSRRGGAVYEQYF. As DNA, the CDR3 is TGTGCCAGCAGCCGACGAGGGGGCGCGGTCTACGAGCAGTACTTC.

This clonotype was counted at least ten times. DNA of the CDR3: TGTGCCAGCAGGTGGACTGGGGACACCGGGGAGCTGTTTTTT. This translates into CASRWTGDTGELFF. The rearrangement links TRBV7-9 to TRBJ2-2; a possible D gene is TRBD2 (5 bases). V was clipped by 6 bases and J by 3 bases, with 11 bases between them. CDR1 is SEHNR and CDR2 is FQNEAQ in the germline V gene (reference sequence). This CDR3 is 14 amino acids long.

This clonotype occurred many times. The chain recombines TRBV29-1 with TRBJ1-5; possible D gene TRBD1, 5 bases. Looked up from germline, CDR1 is SQVTM and CDR2 is ANQGSEA. The CDR3 extends over 13 amino acids. V lost 4 bases to trimming and J lost 5 bases, with 12 bases between them. In DNA form, the CDR3 reads TGCAGCGTTGTGCAGGGCGATTATCAGCCCCAGCATTTT. It yields the protein CSVVQGDYQPQHF.